This T cell receptor beta chain was sequenced in a study of T-cell memory formation after mild COVID-19. Study conclusions and caveats: Later expanders leaned CD4+, whereas clones that contracted between day 15 and 85 were balanced CD4/CD8. Contracting CD4+ clones lay largely in CM and EM, with CD8+ ones residing in EMRA. Proof of SARS-CoV-2 specificity was absent for the second-wave clones that crested on day 37. That cross-reactive memory joined was suggested by some responding clones appearing in pre-infection memory.

TCRdb used MiXCR to reprocess the 5' RACE reads, holding one entry per CDR3 protein. The sample lists around 430,000 distinct CDR3 sequences; roughly 15% were seen once. There are a few counts of this clonotype. The antigen remains unidentified. Germline loops: CDR1 SEHNR, CDR2 FQNEAQ (reference sequence). This CDR3 spans 15 amino acids. V lost 3 bases to trimming and J lost 0 bases, with 9 bases between them. The clonotype originates from a man aged 18 to 29 who had mild COVID-19 (a few samples of this study predate the infection). Cell type and time point are not known. Sequencing input: PBMCs or a T cell subset sorted from them (not recorded which). The V call is TRBV7-9, the J call TRBJ1-3, with TRBD1 as a possible D gene (5 bases). CDR3 amino acids: CASSLVRGSGNTIYF. The CDR3 region has the DNA TGTGCCAGCAGCTTGGTGAGGGGCTCTGGAAACACCATATATTTT.